The 8 T cell receptor beta chains listed next were all sequenced from one sample in a study of blood T cell repertoires in COVID-19. The data were produced by immunoSEQ multiplex PCR, yet TCRdb's version contains in-frame clones alone and is incomplete. Of tens of thousands of clones listed, approximately 90% are singletons. Sequenced input: peripheral blood. These receptors were taken from a human donor with active COVID-19. The donor label of this sample is uncertain.

This sequence joins TRBV15 and TRBJ1-1; D is unclear. The germline gives CDR1 LNHNV, CDR2 YYDKDF (reference sequence). V gave up 0 bases and J gave up 6 bases, with 11 bases separating them. The CDR3 is made up of 14 amino acids. The CDR3 is CATSRDQVDPEAFF. For the CDR3, the DNA is TGTGCCACCAGCAGAGATCAGGTAGACCCTGAAGCTTTCTTT.

The CDR3 DNA follows: TGCGCCAGCAGCTTGGAGGATCCAGGGGGCACTGAAGCTTTCTTT. Encoded protein: CASSLEDPGGTEAFF. The V call is TRBV5-1, the J call TRBJ1-1; 7 bases agree with TRBD1. Germline trimming cut 0 bases from V and 4 bases from J; bases unmatched to any gene: 6. This CDR3 region has 15 residues. CDR1 SGHRS and CDR2 YFSETQ come from the germline V gene. Full variable domain (outside the CDR3, taken from reference TRBV5-1 and TRBJ1-1): KAGVTQTPRYLIKTRGQQVTLSCSPISGHRSVSWYQQTPGQGLQFLFEYFSETQRNKGNFPGRFSGRQFSNSRSEMNVSTLELGDSALYLCASSLEDPGGTEAFFGQGTRLTVV.

This clone was detected only once. V and J are TRBV7-9 and TRBJ2-5, with D perhaps matching TRBD1 (5 bases). CDR1 and CDR2 from the germline V gene are SEHNR and FQNEAQ (reference sequence). This CDR3 is built from 16 residues. V lost 1 base and J 5 bases, leaving 17 bases between the germline ends. CDR3 sequence reads: CASSLGGAGFGETQYF. Written as DNA, the CDR3 is TGTGCCAGCAGCTTAGGGGGCGCCGGGTTTGGGGAGACCCAGTACTTC. The variable domain in full, completed from reference TRBV7-9 and TRBJ2-5, reads DTGVSQNPRHKITKRGQNVTFRCDPISEHNRLYWYRQTLGQGPEFLTYFQNEAQLEKSRLLSDRFSAERPKGSFSTLEIQRTEQGDSAMYLCASSLGGAGFGETQYFGPGTRLLVL.

This clone was seen only a few times. The chain combines TRBV7-2 with TRBJ2-1, with D possibly matching TRBD1 (6 bases). The ends were cut back, 6 bases at V and 5 bases at J, with 11 bases in the middle. CDR3 size: 13 residues. Germline V gene lookup returns CDR1 SGHTA and CDR2 FQGNSA. The CDR3 sequence is CASRGDIHNEQFF. CDR3 sequence (DNA): TGTGCCAGCAGAGGGGACATACACAATGAGCAGTTCTTC.

The chain joins TRBV19 to TRBJ1-4; 8 positions agree with TRBD1. V shed 6 bases and J 11 bases; nucleotides not matched to a gene: 11. Germline CDR1 reads LNHDA; CDR2 reads SQIVND (reference sequence). The CDR3 contains 14 residues. The CDR3 DNA is TGTGCCAGTAGCCCGGGACAGGCGGAGTGGAAACTGTTTTTT. This gives the protein CASSPGQAEWKLFF.

The V and J genes are TRBV29-1 and TRBJ2-2; 13 nucleotides line up with TRBD2. The CDR3 length is 16 residues. Germline V gene data show CDR1 as SQVTM and CDR2 as ANQGSEA. V trimming: 4 bases; J trimming: 0 bases; junction bases outside the gene matches: 2. For the CDR3, the DNA is TGCAGCGTTGCGGGACTAGCGGGGACGAACACCGGGGAGCTGTTTTTT. Its protein product is CSVAGLAGTNTGELFF.

The CDR3 bases are TGTGCCAGCAGTTTCAGTGGCTTGAACACTGAAGCTTTCTTT. This gives the protein CASSFSGLNTEAFF. This rearrangement joins TRBV28 to TRBJ1-1; D gene ambiguous. The CDR3 extends over 14 amino acids. Germline CDR1 reads MDHEN; CDR2 reads SYDVKM. Trimming shortened V by 3 bases and J by 0 bases, and 8 bases separated the two germline ends.

The chain links TRBV7-9 to TRBJ2-3, with TRBD2 identical over 8 bases. This CDR3 has 14 residues. V lost 5 bases to trimming and J lost 3 bases; unmatched junction nucleotides: 4. Germline assignment: CDR1 SEHNR and CDR2 FQNEAQ (reference sequence). For the CDR3, the DNA is TGTGCCAGCAGCAGAGCGGGGGCTACAGATACGCAGTATTTT. It encodes CASSRAGATDTQYF.